A few counts support the clone carrying this TCR beta chain. Its antigen is not known. The CDR3 is 15 residues long. The assay was immunoSEQ multiplex PCR, and TCRdb's table has in-frame clones only and misses some. Of tens of thousands of clones detected, under 95% appear once; the ten largest clones hold 1.1%. This entry comes from a study of cytomegalovirus exposure and HLA in healthy donors. In the study overall: The platform used for the 120 or so validation repertoires matched that of the 600 to 800 first-cohort repertoires, a later analysis reported.

Overall study findings and caveats: Over 150 TCR beta chains were listed as cytomegalovirus-associated. Most TCR sequences proved rare, with some public TCRs found in many donors.

It was the approximately 120-subject validation cohort, separate from the approximately 680-subject first cohort, to which the donors belonged. The receptor comes from a woman in her thirties in good health and CMV-seropositive. The sample comprised PBMCs. This chain uses TRBV21-1 with TRBJ2-7; TRBD1, the table's D call, lacks a check against the DNA. TRBV21-1 is classified as a pseudogene. CDR3 DNA: TGTGCCAGCAGAGGGGGACAGGGGCTAGCCTACGAGCAGTACTTC. Encoded protein: CASRGGQGLAYEQYF.